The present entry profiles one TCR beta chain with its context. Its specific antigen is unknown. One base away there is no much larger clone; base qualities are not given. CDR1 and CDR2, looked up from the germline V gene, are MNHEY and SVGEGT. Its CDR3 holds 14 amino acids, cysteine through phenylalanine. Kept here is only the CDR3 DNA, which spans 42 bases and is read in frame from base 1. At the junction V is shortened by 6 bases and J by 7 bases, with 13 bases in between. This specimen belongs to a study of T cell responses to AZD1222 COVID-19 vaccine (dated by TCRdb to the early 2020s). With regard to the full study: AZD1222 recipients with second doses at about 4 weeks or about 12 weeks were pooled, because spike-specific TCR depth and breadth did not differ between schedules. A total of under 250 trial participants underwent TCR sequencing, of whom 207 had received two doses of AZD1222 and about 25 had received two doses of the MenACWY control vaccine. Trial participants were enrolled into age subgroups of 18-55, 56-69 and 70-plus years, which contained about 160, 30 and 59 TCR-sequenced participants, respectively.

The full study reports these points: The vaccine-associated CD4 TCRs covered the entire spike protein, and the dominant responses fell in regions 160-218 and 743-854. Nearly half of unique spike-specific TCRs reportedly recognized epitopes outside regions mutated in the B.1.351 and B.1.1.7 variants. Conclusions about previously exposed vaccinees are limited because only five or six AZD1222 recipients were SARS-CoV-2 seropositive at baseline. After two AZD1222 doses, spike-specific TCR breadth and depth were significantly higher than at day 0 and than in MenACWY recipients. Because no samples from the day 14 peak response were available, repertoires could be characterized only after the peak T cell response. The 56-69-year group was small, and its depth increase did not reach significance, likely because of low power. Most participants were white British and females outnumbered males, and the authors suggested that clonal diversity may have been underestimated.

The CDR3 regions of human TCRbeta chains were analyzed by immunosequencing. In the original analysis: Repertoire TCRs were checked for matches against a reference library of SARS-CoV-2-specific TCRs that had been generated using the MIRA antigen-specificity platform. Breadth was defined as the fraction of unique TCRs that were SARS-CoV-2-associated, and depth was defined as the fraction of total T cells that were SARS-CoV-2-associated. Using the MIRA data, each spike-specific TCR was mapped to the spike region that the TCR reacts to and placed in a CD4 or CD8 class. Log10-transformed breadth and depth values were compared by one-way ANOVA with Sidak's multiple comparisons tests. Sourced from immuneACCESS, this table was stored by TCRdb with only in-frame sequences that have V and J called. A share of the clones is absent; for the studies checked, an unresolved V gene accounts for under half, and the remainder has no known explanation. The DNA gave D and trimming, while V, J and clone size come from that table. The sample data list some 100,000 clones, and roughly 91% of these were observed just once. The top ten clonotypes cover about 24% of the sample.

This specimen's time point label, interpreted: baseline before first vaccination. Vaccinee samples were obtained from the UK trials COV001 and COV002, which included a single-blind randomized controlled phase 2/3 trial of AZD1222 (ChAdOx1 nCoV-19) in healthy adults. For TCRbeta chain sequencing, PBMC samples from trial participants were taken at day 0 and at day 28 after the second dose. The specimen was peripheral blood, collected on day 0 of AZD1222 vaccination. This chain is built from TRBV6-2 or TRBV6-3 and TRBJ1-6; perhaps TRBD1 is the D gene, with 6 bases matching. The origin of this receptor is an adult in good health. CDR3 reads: CASRPQGSNSPLHF. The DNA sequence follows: TGTGCCAGCAGACCTCAGGGGAGCAATTCACCCCTCCACTTT.